The subject of this entry is one T cell receptor beta chain. Its antigen is undetermined. The sample originates from a study of OX40 agonist ivuxolimab in advanced cancers. About the research overall: Enrollees could have had prior anti-PD-1, anti-PD-L1 or anti-CTLA-4 therapy, which about 40% had received. Partial responses were achieved by three patients: one hepatocellular carcinoma, two cutaneous melanoma. Study-wide findings and caveats: Among expanded peripheral T cells, antigen specificity went undetermined. Researchers report that CD8+ T cells had, on average, more expanded clones than CD4+.

The assay was immunoSEQ multiplex PCR, and TCRdb's table has in-frame clones only and misses some. Here the sample spans fewer than 85,000 clones, around 80% being singletons. Looked up from germline, CDR1 is GTSNPN and CDR2 is SVGIG (reference sequence). This CDR3 has 16 residues. V shed 1 base and J shed 7 bases, with 19 bases lying between them. V is TRBV30 and J is TRBJ2-2; maybe TRBD2 (6 bases). This receptor was identified in an adult with an advanced solid tumor such as melanoma, head and neck, liver or kidney cancer. This sample comprised CD4+ or CD8+ T cells sorted from blood, obtained in a trial of the OX40 agonist ivuxolimab. CDR3 region: CAWSGSFPGLLGELFF. CDR3 in DNA: TGTGCCTGGAGTGGGTCCTTTCCGGGACTTCTCGGGGAGCTGTTTTTT.